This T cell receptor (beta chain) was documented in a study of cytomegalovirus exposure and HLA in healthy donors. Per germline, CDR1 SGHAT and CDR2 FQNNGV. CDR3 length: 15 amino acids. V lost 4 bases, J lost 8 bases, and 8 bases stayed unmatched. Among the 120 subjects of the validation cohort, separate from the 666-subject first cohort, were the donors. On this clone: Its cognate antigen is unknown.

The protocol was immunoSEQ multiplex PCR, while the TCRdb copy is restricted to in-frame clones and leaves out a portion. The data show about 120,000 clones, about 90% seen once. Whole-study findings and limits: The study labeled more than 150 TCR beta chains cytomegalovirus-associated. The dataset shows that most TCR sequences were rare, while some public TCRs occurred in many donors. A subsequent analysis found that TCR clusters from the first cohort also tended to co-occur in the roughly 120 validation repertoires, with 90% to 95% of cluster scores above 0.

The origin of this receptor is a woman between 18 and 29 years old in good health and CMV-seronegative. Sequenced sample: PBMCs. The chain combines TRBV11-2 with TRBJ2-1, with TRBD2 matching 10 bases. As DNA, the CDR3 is TGTGCCAGCAGCTCCGTGAGCGGGAGGGGGCATGAGCAGTTCTTC. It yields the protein CASSSVSGRGHEQFF.